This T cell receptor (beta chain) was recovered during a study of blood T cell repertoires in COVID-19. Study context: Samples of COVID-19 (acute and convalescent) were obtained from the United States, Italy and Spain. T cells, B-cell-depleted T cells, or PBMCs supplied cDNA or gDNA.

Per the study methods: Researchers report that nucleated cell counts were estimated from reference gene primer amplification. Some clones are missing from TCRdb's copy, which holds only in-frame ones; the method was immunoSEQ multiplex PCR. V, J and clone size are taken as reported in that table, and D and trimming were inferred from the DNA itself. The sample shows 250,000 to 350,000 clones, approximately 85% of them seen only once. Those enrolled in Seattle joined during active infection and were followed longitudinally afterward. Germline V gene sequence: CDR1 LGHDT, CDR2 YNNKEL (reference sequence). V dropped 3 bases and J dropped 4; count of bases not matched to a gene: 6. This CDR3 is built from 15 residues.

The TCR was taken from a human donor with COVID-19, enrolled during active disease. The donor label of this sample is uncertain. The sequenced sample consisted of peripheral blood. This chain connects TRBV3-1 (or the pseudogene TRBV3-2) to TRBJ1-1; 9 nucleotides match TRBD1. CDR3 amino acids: CASSHWTGVSTEAFF. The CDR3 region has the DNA TGTGCCAGCAGCCATTGGACAGGGGTAAGCACTGAAGCTTTCTTT.